This T cell receptor (beta chain) is from a study of blood T cell repertoires in COVID-19. Across the study: PBMCs, B-cell-depleted T cells, or T cells provided the cDNA or gDNA that made up the material.

TCRdb's table, derived via immunoSEQ multiplex PCR, lists solely in-frame clones and lacks some. The sample includes about 220,000 clones, roughly 83% of them seen just once. Germline CDR1 is SGHRS and CDR2 is YFSETQ. V shed 4 bases, J shed 6 bases, and the junction held 12 bases outside the gene matches. This CDR3 spans 17 amino acids. Cohort assignment relied on participant-reported clinical history. Sequencing used PBMCs or T cells enriched from blood (not recorded which). The source is a woman aged 40 to 49 with acute COVID-19. This chain connects TRBV5-1 to TRBJ2-2; 10 bases fit TRBD1. The CDR3 loop is CASSPLSRQGAAGELFF. The CDR3 DNA sequence: TGCGCCAGCAGCCCCTTATCCAGACAGGGGGCGGCCGGGGAGCTGTTTTTT.